This record covers a single T cell receptor (beta chain). Mismatch with germline at one junction end may stem from a read error. Other DNA variants within this sample encode the same CDR3. This entry is derived from a study of OX40 agonist ivuxolimab in advanced cancers. Across the study: Clinicians treated patients with ivuxolimab, an agonistic anti-OX40 (CD134) antibody. Across the patients, intravenous ivuxolimab was delivered every 2 weeks at 0.01 to 10 mg/kg.

Germline CDR1 is SGHDT and CDR2 is YYEEEE. There are 16 residues in the CDR3. Data came from immunoSEQ multiplex PCR; TCRdb stores just in-frame clones and leaves some out. This table holds about 54,000 clones, about 83% found once. The chain carries TRBV5-6 and TRBJ1-4; 7 nucleotides align to TRBD1. The TCR sequence derives from an adult with an advanced solid tumor such as melanoma, head and neck, liver or kidney cancer. Sequenced here: CD4+ or CD8+ T cells sorted from blood, sampled in a trial of the OX40 agonist ivuxolimab. The CDR3 spells CASSYGSDRSNEKLFF. In DNA, the CDR3 is TGTGCAAGCAGCTATGGATCGGACAGGTCGAATGAAAAACTGTTTTTT.